This TCR beta chain was observed in a study of cytomegalovirus exposure and HLA in healthy donors. Study overall: Among around 170 million T cells, an earlier analysis found 90 million to 130 million unique TCR beta sequences.

Use of 60 Vbeta and 13 Jbeta primers characterized the PCR. TCRdb's copy holds only in-frame clones and misses some; the assay was immunoSEQ multiplex PCR. The sample consists of about 90,000 clones, about 66% of them appearing once. This receptor was identified in a man aged 25-40 years in good health and CMV-seronegative. The specimen was PBMCs.

CDR3 nucleotides: TGTGCCTGGAGCCTGACAGAAAATGTTCACTATGGCTACACCTTC. Amino acid sequence: CAWSLTENVHYGYTF. The chain carries TRBV30 and TRBJ1-2; tentative D call: TRBD1 (5 bases). The V end was cut by 3 bases, the J end by 3 bases, with 17 bases between. Germline CDR1 GTSNPN, CDR2 SVGIG (reference sequence). CDR3 length: 15 residues.